These T cell receptor beta chains were read from a single sample in a study of early T cells in non-severe SARS-CoV-2 infection. TCRdb processed the 5' RACE reads anew with MiXCR; each CDR3 protein has one entry. The sample holds tens of thousands of distinct CDR3 sequences, roughly 12% seen once. Specimen: whole blood. All receptors derive from an adult who was a healthcare worker with PCR-confirmed SARS-CoV-2 infection or an uninfected control (not recorded which). The CDR3 runs from the conserved cysteine through the conserved F or W. D genes are given only for firm matches. The size of a clone is reported for some rows only, either as once, few or many, or as a class for expanded clones.

j_call: TRBJ2-3; v_call: TRBV6-5; d_call: NA; clone_size: NA; cdr3_nt: TGTGCCAGCAGTTACTCGATGGGTACGCAGTATTTT; cdr3_aa: CASSYSMGTQYF
j_call: TRBJ2-7; v_call: TRBV20-1; d_call: TRBD2; clone_size: few; cdr3_nt: TGCAGTGCTACCGGGACTAGCGGCTACGAGCAGTACTTC; cdr3_aa: CSATGTSGYEQYF
j_call: TRBJ2-1; v_call: TRBV28; d_call: TRBD1; clone_size: few; cdr3_nt: TGTGCCAGCAGTTCCCTAGCCTCGGGACAGATTTACAATGAGCAGTTCTTC; cdr3_aa: CASSSLASGQIYNEQFF
j_call: TRBJ1-3; v_call: TRBV3-1; d_call: NA; clone_size: NA; cdr3_nt: TGTGCCAGCAGCCCCTTAACAGCTTCCTCTGGAAACACCATATATTTT; cdr3_aa: CASSPLTASSGNTIYF
j_call: TRBJ2-7; v_call: TRBV7-6; d_call: TRBD2; clone_size: many; cdr3_nt: TGTGCCAGCAGCACGAGCGGGAGCTACGAGCAGTACTTC; cdr3_aa: CASSTSGSYEQYF
j_call: TRBJ2-2; v_call: TRBV9; d_call: NA; clone_size: many; cdr3_nt: TGTGCCAGCAGCGTAGTGGGTAACACCGGGGAGCTGTTTTTT; cdr3_aa: CASSVVGNTGELFF
j_call: TRBJ2-5; v_call: TRBV6-2/TRBV6-3; d_call: TRBD2; clone_size: few; cdr3_nt: TGTGCCAGCAGTTACTCACGATGGCGGGGGAGCCAAGAGACCCAGTACTTC; cdr3_aa: CASSYSRWRGSQETQYF
j_call: TRBJ2-2; v_call: TRBV10-2; d_call: NA; clone_size: NA; cdr3_nt: TGCGCCAGCAACTACGCGAACACCGGGGAGCTGTTTTTT; cdr3_aa: CASNYANTGELFF
j_call: TRBJ1-1; v_call: TRBV29-1; d_call: NA; clone_size: NA; cdr3_nt: TGCAGCGTTGGCCAGAACACTGAAGCTTTCTTT; cdr3_aa: CSVGQNTEAFF
j_call: TRBJ2-5; v_call: TRBV5-1; d_call: TRBD1; clone_size: NA; cdr3_nt: TGCGCCAGCAGCTCTACAGGGGTCCAGGAGACCCAGTACTTC; cdr3_aa: CASSSTGVQETQYF
j_call: TRBJ2-7; v_call: TRBV6-6; d_call: NA; clone_size: many; cdr3_nt: TGTGCCAGCAGTGAACGGGGGGCTCGGAGCTCCTACGAGCAGTACTTC; cdr3_aa: CASSERGARSSYEQYF
j_call: TRBJ2-3; v_call: TRBV29-1; d_call: NA; clone_size: many; cdr3_nt: TGCAGCGTTCGGGCTACTCACACAGATACGCAGTATTTT; cdr3_aa: CSVRATHTDTQYF
j_call: TRBJ1-3; v_call: TRBV7-8; d_call: NA; clone_size: few; cdr3_nt: TGTGCCAGCAGCTTAGCTCGACTGCCTTCTGGAAACACCATATATTTT; cdr3_aa: CASSLARLPSGNTIYF
j_call: TRBJ1-6; v_call: TRBV7-8; d_call: TRBD1; clone_size: medium-sized; cdr3_nt: TGTGCCAGCAGCCCCGGACAGGGGCTGAGATCACCCCTCCACTTT; cdr3_aa: CASSPGQGLRSPLHF
j_call: TRBJ2-2; v_call: TRBV6-2/TRBV6-3; d_call: TRBD1; clone_size: many; cdr3_nt: TGTGCCAGCAAAAAGACAGGGGGGACCGGGGAGCTGTTTTTT; cdr3_aa: CASKKTGGTGELFF
j_call: TRBJ2-6; v_call: TRBV13; d_call: NA; clone_size: many; cdr3_nt: TGTGCCAGCAGCTTATCAGGGACGGGGGCCAACGTCCTGACTTTC; cdr3_aa: CASSLSGTGANVLTF
j_call: TRBJ1-2; v_call: TRBV29-1; d_call: NA; clone_size: NA; cdr3_nt: TGCAGCGTTGCCCTCAGGGGACCCAATAACTATGGCTACACCTTC; cdr3_aa: CSVALRGPNNYGYTF
j_call: TRBJ2-3; v_call: TRBV7-6; d_call: TRBD2; clone_size: many; cdr3_nt: TGTGCCAGCAGCTCCGCGGGGGGGCGGGCAGATACGCAGTATTTT; cdr3_aa: CASSSAGGRADTQYF
j_call: TRBJ2-7; v_call: TRBV6-5; d_call: NA; clone_size: NA; cdr3_nt: TGTGCCAGCAGTGTGACAGATTCCTACGAGCAGTACTTC; cdr3_aa: CASSVTDSYEQYF
j_call: TRBJ2-3; v_call: TRBV5-1; d_call: TRBD1; clone_size: few; cdr3_nt: TGCGCCAGCAGCGGGACAGGGTTGGATACGCAGTATTTT; cdr3_aa: CASSGTGLDTQYF
j_call: TRBJ1-6; v_call: TRBV7-8; d_call: TRBD1; clone_size: NA; cdr3_nt: TGTGCCAGCAGCCCCGGGACAGGGAATAATTCACCCCTCCACTTT; cdr3_aa: CASSPGTGNNSPLHF
j_call: TRBJ2-3; v_call: TRBV7-9; d_call: NA; clone_size: many; cdr3_nt: TGTGCCAGCAGCTCTGTAGCAAAAAGCACAGATACGCAGTATTTT; cdr3_aa: CASSSVAKSTDTQYF
j_call: TRBJ2-1; v_call: TRBV12-3/TRBV12-4; d_call: NA; clone_size: many; cdr3_nt: TGTGCCAGCAGCCCACCCCCGACACAGGCCTTCCATGAGCAGTTCTTC; cdr3_aa: CASSPPPTQAFHEQFF
j_call: TRBJ2-7; v_call: TRBV7-2; d_call: NA; clone_size: many; cdr3_nt: TGTGCCAGCAGCTTACACCTGCCGTACGAGCAGTACTTC; cdr3_aa: CASSLHLPYEQYF
j_call: TRBJ2-7; v_call: TRBV14; d_call: NA; clone_size: many; cdr3_nt: TGTGCCAGCAGCCAAGATCTCCGGGTTGGCGGCGAGCAGTACTTC; cdr3_aa: CASSQDLRVGGEQYF
j_call: TRBJ2-6; v_call: TRBV29-1; d_call: NA; clone_size: NA; cdr3_nt: TGCAGCGCTCGCGGGGCTGGGGCCAACGTCCTGACTTTC; cdr3_aa: CSARGAGANVLTF
j_call: TRBJ2-7; v_call: TRBV3-1; d_call: TRBD1; clone_size: few; cdr3_nt: TGTGCCAGCAGCCAGCTGACAGGGGGTAGCGAGCAGTACTTC; cdr3_aa: CASSQLTGGSEQYF
j_call: TRBJ2-3; v_call: TRBV19; d_call: NA; clone_size: many; cdr3_nt: TGTGCCAGTAGTATTAGTGAGGGATTCACAGATACGCAGTATTTT; cdr3_aa: CASSISEGFTDTQYF
j_call: TRBJ2-3; v_call: TRBV7-2; d_call: NA; clone_size: few; cdr3_nt: TGTGCCAGCAGCTTAGAGGCTAGCAATAACGCAGATACGCAGTATTTT; cdr3_aa: CASSLEASNNADTQYF
j_call: TRBJ1-1; v_call: TRBV6-5; d_call: TRBD1; clone_size: few; cdr3_nt: TGTGCCAGCAGCTTCCGGAAGGGGGCTTTAGGAGCTTTCTTT; cdr3_aa: CASSFRKGALGAFF
j_call: TRBJ2-2; v_call: TRBV6-2/TRBV6-3; d_call: NA; clone_size: many; cdr3_nt: TGTGCCAGCAGCTCTACCGGGGAGCTGTTTTTT; cdr3_aa: CASSSTGELFF
j_call: TRBJ2-1; v_call: TRBV7-9; d_call: NA; clone_size: many; cdr3_nt: TGTGCCAGCAGCTTAGTATTGGGGTCGGGTCGACTAGATTCCTACAATGAGCAGTTCTTC; cdr3_aa: CASSLVLGSGRLDSYNEQFF
j_call: TRBJ2-1; v_call: TRBV7-9; d_call: NA; clone_size: NA; cdr3_nt: TGTGCCAGCAGCTTACAGGGGGGAGCGGAAAATGAGCAGTTCTTC; cdr3_aa: CASSLQGGAENEQFF
j_call: TRBJ2-7; v_call: TRBV9; d_call: TRBD1; clone_size: few; cdr3_nt: TGTGCCAGCGAGAACAGGGGAGCCTACGAGCAGTACTTC; cdr3_aa: CASENRGAYEQYF
j_call: TRBJ1-1; v_call: TRBV12-3/TRBV12-4; d_call: TRBD1; clone_size: NA; cdr3_nt: TGTGCCAGCAGAACGGACAGGGCGCCAAAAGAAGGTTTCTTT; cdr3_aa: CASRTDRAPKEGFF
j_call: TRBJ1-3; v_call: TRBV7-6; d_call: NA; clone_size: NA; cdr3_nt: TGTGCCAGCAGTTTATACTCTGGAAACACCATATATTTT; cdr3_aa: CASSLYSGNTIYF
j_call: TRBJ2-1; v_call: TRBV18; d_call: TRBD1; clone_size: NA; cdr3_nt: TGTGCCAGCTCACTCCGGGACAGGGTCATTGTTAATGAGCAGTTCTTC; cdr3_aa: CASSLRDRVIVNEQFF
j_call: TRBJ2-5; v_call: TRBV29-1; d_call: NA; clone_size: NA; cdr3_nt: TGCAGCGTTCTTGGGGCAGGGGCAGGCGAGACCCAGTACTTC; cdr3_aa: CSVLGAGAGETQYF
j_call: TRBJ2-1; v_call: TRBV29-1; d_call: TRBD2; clone_size: many; cdr3_nt: TGCAGCGCCAGTCCAGCGGGGGCCTGGAATGAGCAGTTCTTC; cdr3_aa: CSASPAGAWNEQFF
j_call: TRBJ1-3; v_call: TRBV7-9; d_call: NA; clone_size: many; cdr3_nt: TGTGCCAGCCGGGTTGACGGCCGGGGAAACACCATATATTTT; cdr3_aa: CASRVDGRGNTIYF
j_call: TRBJ2-7; v_call: TRBV29-1; d_call: TRBD2; clone_size: few; cdr3_nt: TGCAGCGTTGTGGGGAGGGCCTACGAGCAGTACTTC; cdr3_aa: CSVVGRAYEQYF
j_call: TRBJ1-2; v_call: TRBV18; d_call: TRBD1; clone_size: few; cdr3_nt: TGTGCCAGCTCACCGGACGGACAGGCCTATGGCTACACCTTC; cdr3_aa: CASSPDGQAYGYTF
j_call: TRBJ1-4; v_call: TRBV29-1; d_call: NA; clone_size: NA; cdr3_nt: TGCAGCGCACAGCGGGCTAATGAAAAACTGTTTTTT; cdr3_aa: CSAQRANEKLFF
j_call: TRBJ1-2; v_call: TRBV12-3/TRBV12-4; d_call: NA; clone_size: NA; cdr3_nt: TGTGCCAGCAGTTATGCCGGAGGCTATGGCTACACCTTC; cdr3_aa: CASSYAGGYGYTF
j_call: TRBJ2-1; v_call: TRBV20-1; d_call: TRBD2; clone_size: NA; cdr3_nt: TGCAGTGCTAGAAGGCCGGGACTAGCGGGAGTATCACCCAATGAGCAGTTCTTC; cdr3_aa: CSARRPGLAGVSPNEQFF
j_call: TRBJ2-5; v_call: TRBV11-2; d_call: NA; clone_size: NA; cdr3_nt: TGTGCCAGCAGCTTAAGGGAAGAGACCCAGTACTTC; cdr3_aa: CASSLREETQYF
j_call: TRBJ2-7; v_call: TRBV9; d_call: NA; clone_size: many; cdr3_nt: TGTGCCAGCAGCGTAGGGGGTTCAGTGGGAGAGCAGTACTTC; cdr3_aa: CASSVGGSVGEQYF
j_call: TRBJ2-5; v_call: TRBV5-4; d_call: NA; clone_size: NA; cdr3_nt: TGTGCCAGCAGCTTGCCTGGTCGGGAGACCCAGTACTTC; cdr3_aa: CASSLPGRETQYF
j_call: TRBJ1-2; v_call: TRBV7-8; d_call: NA; clone_size: many; cdr3_nt: TGTGCCAGCAGCTTAGGTCCTTCGATAAGGGATGGCTACACCTTC; cdr3_aa: CASSLGPSIRDGYTF